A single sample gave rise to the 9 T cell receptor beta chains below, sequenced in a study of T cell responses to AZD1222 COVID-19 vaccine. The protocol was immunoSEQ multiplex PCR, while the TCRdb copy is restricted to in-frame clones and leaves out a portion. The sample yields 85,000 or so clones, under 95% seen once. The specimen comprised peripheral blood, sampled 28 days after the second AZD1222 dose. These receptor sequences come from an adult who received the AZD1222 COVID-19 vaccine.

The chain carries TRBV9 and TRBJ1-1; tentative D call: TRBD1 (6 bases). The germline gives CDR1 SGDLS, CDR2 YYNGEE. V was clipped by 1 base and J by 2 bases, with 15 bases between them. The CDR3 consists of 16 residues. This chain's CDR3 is CASSVNREGRNTEAFF. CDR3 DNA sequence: TGTGCCAGCAGCGTAAACAGGGAAGGGAGAAACACTGAAGCTTTCTTT.

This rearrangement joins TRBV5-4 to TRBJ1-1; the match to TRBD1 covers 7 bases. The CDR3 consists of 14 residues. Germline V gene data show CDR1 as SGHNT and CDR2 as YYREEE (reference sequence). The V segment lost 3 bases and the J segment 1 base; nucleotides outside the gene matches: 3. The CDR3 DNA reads TGTGCCAGCAGCTCGACAGGGAGGAACACTGAAGCTTTCTTT. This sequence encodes CASSSTGRNTEAFF. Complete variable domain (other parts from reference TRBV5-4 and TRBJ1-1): ETGVTQSPTHLIKTRGQQVTLRCSSQSGHNTVSWYQQALGQGPQFIFQYYREEENGRGNFPPRFSGLQFPNYSSELNVNALELDDSALYLCASSSTGRNTEAFFGQGTRLTVV.

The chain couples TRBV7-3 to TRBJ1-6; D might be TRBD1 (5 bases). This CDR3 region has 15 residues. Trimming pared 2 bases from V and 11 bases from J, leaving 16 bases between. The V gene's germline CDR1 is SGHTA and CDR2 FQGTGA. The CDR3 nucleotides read TGTGCCAGCAGCTTAGGGACCGCCTGGGGGACACCCCTCCACTTT. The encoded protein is CASSLGTAWGTPLHF. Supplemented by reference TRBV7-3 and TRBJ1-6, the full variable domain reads GAGVSQTPSNKVTEKGKYVELRCDPISGHTALYWYRQSLGQGPEFLIYFQGTGAADDSGLPNDRFFAVRPEGSVSTLKIQRTERGDSAVYLCASSLGTAWGTPLHFGNGTRLTVT.

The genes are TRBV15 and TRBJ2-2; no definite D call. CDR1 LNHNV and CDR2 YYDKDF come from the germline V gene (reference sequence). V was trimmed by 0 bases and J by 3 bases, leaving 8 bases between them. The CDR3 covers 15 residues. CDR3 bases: TGTGCCACCAGCAGAGATCGAAGGGACACCGGGGAGCTGTTTTTT. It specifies CATSRDRRDTGELFF.

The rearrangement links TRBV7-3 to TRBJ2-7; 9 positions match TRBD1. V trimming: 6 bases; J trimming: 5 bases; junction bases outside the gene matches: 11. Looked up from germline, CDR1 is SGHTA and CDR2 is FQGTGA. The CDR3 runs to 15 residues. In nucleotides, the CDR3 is TGTGCCAGCAGTAGTTCGGGACAGGGTCCCCACGAGCAGTACTTC. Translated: CASSSSGQGPHEQYF.

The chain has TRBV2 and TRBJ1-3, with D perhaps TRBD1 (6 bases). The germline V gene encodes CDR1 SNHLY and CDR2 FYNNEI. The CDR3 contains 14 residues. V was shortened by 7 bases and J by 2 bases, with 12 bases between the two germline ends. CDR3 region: CASKGGGAGNTIYF. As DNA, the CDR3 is TGTGCCAGCAAAGGAGGGGGAGCTGGAAACACCATATATTTT.

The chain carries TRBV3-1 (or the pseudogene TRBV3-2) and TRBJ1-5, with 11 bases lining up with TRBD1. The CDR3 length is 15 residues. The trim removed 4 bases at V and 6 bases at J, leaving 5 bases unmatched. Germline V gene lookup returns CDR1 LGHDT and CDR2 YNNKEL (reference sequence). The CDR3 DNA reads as TGTGCCAGCAGCCCAGGGACAGGGGGGGGTCAGCCCCAGCATTTT. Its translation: CASSPGTGGGQPQHF.

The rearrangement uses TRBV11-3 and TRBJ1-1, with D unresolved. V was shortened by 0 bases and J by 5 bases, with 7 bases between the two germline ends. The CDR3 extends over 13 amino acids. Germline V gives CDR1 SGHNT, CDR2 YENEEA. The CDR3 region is CASSLEVGTEAFF. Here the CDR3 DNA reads TGTGCCAGCAGCTTAGAAGTGGGGACTGAAGCTTTCTTT. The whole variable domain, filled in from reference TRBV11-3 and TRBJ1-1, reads EAGVVQSPRYKIIEKKQPVAFWCNPISGHNTLYWYLQNLGQGPELLIRYENEEAVDDSQLPKDRFSAERLKGVDSTLKIQPAELGDSAVYLCASSLEVGTEAFFGQGTRLTVV.

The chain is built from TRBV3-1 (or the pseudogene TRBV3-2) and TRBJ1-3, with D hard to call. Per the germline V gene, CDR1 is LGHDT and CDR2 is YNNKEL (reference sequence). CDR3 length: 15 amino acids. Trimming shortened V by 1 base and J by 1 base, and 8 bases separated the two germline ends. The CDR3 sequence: CASSQGYRSGNTIYF. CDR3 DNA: TGTGCCAGCAGCCAAGGGTATAGATCTGGAAACACCATATATTTT.